Below are 21 T cell receptor beta chains sequenced from a single sample in a study of response to subunit inactivated influenza vaccine. TCRdb re-called the RT-PCR reads with MiXCR, one entry per CDR3 protein. Among more than 500,000 distinct CDR3 sequences, 11% were seen once, and the ten largest hold 11%. These data were also reused for a study on T cells expressing NK-cell markers. That work states: With UMIs, 5'RACE template switching was used to make TCR beta cDNA.

Sample: PBMCs from blood, taken on the day of vaccination. These receptors were obtained from a man in his fifties who received an inactivated influenza vaccine.

The chain is built from TRBV25-1 and TRBJ2-3; weak D call: TRBD1 (6 bases). Deletions cut 2 bases from V and 3 bases from J, with 12 bases between. The CDR3 runs 15 residues. Germline CDR1 MGHDK, CDR2 SYGVNS. CDR3 residues: CASSERGGGTDTQYF. In nucleotides, the CDR3 is TGTGCCAGCAGTGAAAGAGGGGGTGGGACAGATACGCAGTATTTT.

The rearrangement links TRBV12-3 or TRBV12-4 to TRBJ2-3, with a possible D match to TRBD2 (6 bases). CDR3 size: 16 residues. The V and J ends lost 6 bases and 0 bases respectively, with 16 bases between them. CDR3 region: CASSPREAGSTDTQYF. The CDR3 DNA follows: TGTGCCAGCAGCCCCAGGGAGGCCGGGAGCACAGATACGCAGTATTTT.

Only a few counts were recorded for this clonotype. The chain employs TRBV5-1 and TRBJ2-7; D is perhaps TRBD1 (5 bases). The CDR3 is made up of 14 amino acids. Germline assignment: CDR1 SGHRS and CDR2 YFSETQ. The V gene lost 2 bases and the J gene lost 2 bases, with 11 bases spanning the gap. In DNA form, the CDR3 reads TGCGCCAGCAGCTTTACAACAGGTCCCTACGAGCAGTACTTC. Translation: CASSFTTGPYEQYF.

V is TRBV12-3 or TRBV12-4 and J is TRBJ1-5, with TRBD1 matching 7 bases. J lost 6 bases, V lost 3 bases, and 5 bases had no gene match. The CDR3 spans 14 residues. CDR3 protein: CASSFAQGSQPQHF. The DNA for the CDR3 is TGTGCCAGCAGTTTTGCACAGGGGAGTCAGCCCCAGCATTTT.

The genes are TRBV9 and TRBJ2-1; D might be TRBD2 (5 bases). Germline V gene lookup returns CDR1 SGDLS and CDR2 YYNGEE. V dropped 3 bases and J dropped 6 bases, with 16 bases sitting between them. CDR3 length: 15 amino acids. The CDR3 coding sequence is TGTGCCAGCAGCGCCAGCGGTTTGGAAGCCAATGAGCAGTTCTTC. This gives the protein CASSASGLEANEQFF.

CDR3 bases: TGTGCCAGCAGTTTAACATGGGTCAGGGGGGTCTCTGGGGCCAACGTCCTGACTTTC. It yields the protein CASSLTWVRGVSGANVLTF. V and J are TRBV28 and TRBJ2-6, with D maybe TRBD1 (7 bases). Per germline, CDR1 MDHEN and CDR2 SYDVKM. The CDR3 has 19 residues. V gave up 2 bases and J gave up 0 bases, with 17 bases separating them.

The chain couples TRBV19 to TRBJ1-1; D is undetermined. The CDR3 runs 13 residues. V was shortened by 2 bases and J by 0 bases, with 4 bases between the two germline ends. Germline V gene sequence: CDR1 LNHDA, CDR2 SQIVND (reference sequence). In DNA, the CDR3 is TGTGCCAGTAGTATATCGGTGAACACTGAAGCTTTCTTT. Amino acid sequence: CASSISVNTEAFF.

V and J are TRBV5-5 and TRBJ2-7, with 7 bases identical to TRBD2. The CDR3 is 14 amino acids. J was trimmed by 4 bases and V by 0 bases; bases with no gene match: 4. Germline V CDR1 and CDR2: SGHKS, YYEKEE (reference sequence). CDR3 sequence: CASSLERGGYEQYF. CDR3 nucleotides: TGTGCCAGCAGCTTGGAGAGGGGAGGGTACGAGCAGTACTTC.

This clonotype showed up just a few times. The gene calls are TRBV2 and TRBJ2-1; 12 bases align to TRBD2. Germline loops: CDR1 SNHLY, CDR2 FYNNEI. Trimming removed 6 bases from V and 0 bases from J; junction bases left unmatched: 3. This CDR3 region has 16 residues. DNA for the CDR3: TGTGCCAGCAGCGGACTAGCGGGGAACTCCTACAATGAGCAGTTCTTC. As protein: CASSGLAGNSYNEQFF.

V usage is TRBV12-3 or TRBV12-4 and J usage is TRBJ2-2, with D possibly being TRBD1 or TRBD2 (6 bases each). V was trimmed by 6 bases and J by 6 bases, leaving 14 bases between them. This CDR3 has 14 amino acids. CDR3: CASRLGGSAGELFF. CDR3 DNA: TGTGCCAGCAGACTAGGGGGGTCCGCCGGGGAGCTGTTTTTT.

The table lists this clonotype with a few counts. The chain uses TRBV6-5 and TRBJ1-2, with a weak D call TRBD1 (5 bases). V dropped 0 bases and J dropped 1 base, with 15 bases sitting between them. This CDR3 is 17 amino acids long. Germline V gives CDR1 MNHEY, CDR2 SVGAGI. CDR3 loop: CASSYSFFAGLNYGYTF. CDR3 DNA: TGTGCCAGCAGTTACTCGTTCTTCGCAGGGCTTAACTATGGCTACACCTTC.

This clonotype has more than one count but fewer than ten. This chain connects TRBV28 to TRBJ2-7, with 8 bases that match TRBD2. This CDR3 has 20 residues. Germline V gene data show CDR1 as MDHEN and CDR2 as SYDVKM. The V and J ends lost 1 base and 0 bases, in that order; junction bases with no gene match: 17. The CDR3 DNA follows: TGTGCCAGCAGTTTATCCCTCGGGGGGGGTCCGGGGGTAAGCTCCTACGAGCAGTACTTC. It codes for CASSLSLGGGPGVSSYEQYF.

This clonotype turned up a few times. This rearrangement joins TRBV11-2 to TRBJ2-3; TRBD2 is a possible D gene (7 bases). CDR3 size: 18 residues. Germline V gives CDR1 SGHAT, CDR2 FQNNGV. The germline V and J ends were trimmed by 2 bases and 6 bases, with 24 bases remaining between them. The CDR3 loop is CASSLLPGAGDPTDTQYF. The CDR3 nucleotides are TGTGCCAGCAGCTTATTGCCGGGGGCGGGGGATCCCACGGATACGCAGTATTTT.

The chain combines TRBV5-1 with TRBJ1-3; unclear D gene. The length of the CDR3 is 15 residues. Deletions cut 4 bases from V and 0 bases from J, with 11 bases between. CDR1 SGHRS and CDR2 YFSETQ come from the germline V gene. The CDR3 nucleotides read TGCGCCAGCAGCCTGGCAGACATCTCTGGAAACACCATATATTTT. This codes for CASSLADISGNTIYF.

This chain links TRBV13 with TRBJ2-5, with 12 bases matching TRBD2. Germline loops: CDR1 PRHDT, CDR2 FYEKMQ (reference sequence). The CDR3 contains 15 residues. Germline trimming cut 6 bases from V and 7 bases from J; bases unmatched to any gene: 9. The CDR3 here is CASRGRTSGNVTQYF. CDR3 coding DNA: TGTGCCAGCAGGGGTCGGACTAGCGGGAATGTGACCCAGTACTTC.

The V gene is TRBV20-1, the J gene TRBJ2-1; 9 bases are a match to TRBD2. Germline lookup yields CDR1 DFQATT and CDR2 SNEGSKA (reference sequence). The CDR3 covers 15 residues. Losses at the gene ends were 6 bases for V and 2 bases for J; bases not matched to a gene: 8. The CDR3 nucleotides are TGCAGTGCAACCCTTAGCGGGAGACCCTACAATGAGCAGTTCTTC. This codes for CSATLSGRPYNEQFF.

This clonotype has a handful of counts. The chain uses TRBV7-8 and TRBJ2-1, with TRBD2 identical over 9 bases. Germline V gives CDR1 SGHVS, CDR2 FQNEAQ. V lost 1 base, J lost 8 bases, and 3 bases stayed unmatched. This CDR3 contains 14 residues. The CDR3 sequence is CASSLGVAGDEQFF. CDR3 sequence (DNA): TGTGCCAGCAGCTTAGGAGTAGCGGGAGATGAGCAGTTCTTC.

V and J are TRBV10-3 and TRBJ2-1, with 8 bases matching TRBD2. J lost 10 bases, V lost 3 bases, and 5 bases had no gene match. There are 13 residues in the CDR3. CDR1 is ENHRY and CDR2 is SYGVKD in the germline V gene. CDR3 nucleotide sequence: TGTGCCATCAGTGAAGGACTAGCAAGAGAGCAGTTCTTC. Amino acid sequence: CAISEGLAREQFF.

Only a few counts were recorded for this clonotype. The chain employs TRBV10-3 and TRBJ2-3, with D hard to call. V was trimmed by 8 bases and J by 0 bases, leaving 9 bases between them. The CDR3 totals 13 residues. The germline V gene encodes CDR1 ENHRY and CDR2 SYGVKD. The CDR3 coding sequence is TGTGCCATCGAAGGGAATAGCACAGATACGCAGTATTTT. This sequence encodes CAIEGNSTDTQYF.

The rearrangement links TRBV5-1 to TRBJ2-1, with TRBD1 matching over 12 bases. The germline V gene has CDR1 SGHRS and CDR2 YFSETQ. CDR3 length: 16 residues. V lost 0 bases and J lost 7; bases outside the gene matches: 5. The CDR3 nucleotides are TGCGCCAGCAGCTTGGAGGGACAGGGGGCGGGTAATGAGCAGTTCTTC. This gives the protein CASSLEGQGAGNEQFF. The full variable domain, its missing parts supplied by reference TRBV5-1 and TRBJ2-1, is KAGVTQTPRYLIKTRGQQVTLSCSPISGHRSVSWYQQTPGQGLQFLFEYFSETQRNKGNFPGRFSGRQFSNSRSEMNVSTLELGDSALYLCASSLEGQGAGNEQFFGPGTRLTVL.

The chain employs TRBV20-1 and TRBJ2-7; 7 nucleotides match TRBD2. The germline gives CDR1 DFQATT, CDR2 SNEGSKA (reference sequence). The CDR3 runs to 13 residues. The CDR3 DNA is TGCAGCGGGGATGGCGGGAGATCCTACGAGCAGTACTTC. It is translated as CSGDGGRSYEQYF.